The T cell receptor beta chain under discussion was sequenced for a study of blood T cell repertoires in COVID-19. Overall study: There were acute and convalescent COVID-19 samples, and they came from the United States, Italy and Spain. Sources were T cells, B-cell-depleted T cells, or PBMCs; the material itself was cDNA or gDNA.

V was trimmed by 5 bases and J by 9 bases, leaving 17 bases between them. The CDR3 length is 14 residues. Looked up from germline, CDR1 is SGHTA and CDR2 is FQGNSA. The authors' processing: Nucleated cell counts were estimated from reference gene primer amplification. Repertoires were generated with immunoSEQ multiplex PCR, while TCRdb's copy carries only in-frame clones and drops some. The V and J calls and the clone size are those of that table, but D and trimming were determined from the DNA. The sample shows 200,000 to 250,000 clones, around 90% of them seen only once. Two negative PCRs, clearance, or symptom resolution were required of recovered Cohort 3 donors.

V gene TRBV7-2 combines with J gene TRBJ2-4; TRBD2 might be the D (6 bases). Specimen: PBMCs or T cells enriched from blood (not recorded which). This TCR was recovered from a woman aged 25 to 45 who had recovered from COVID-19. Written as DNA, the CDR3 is TGTGCCAGCAGCCGCACGCGCGGGGATGGCATTCAGTACTTC. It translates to CASSRTRGDGIQYF.